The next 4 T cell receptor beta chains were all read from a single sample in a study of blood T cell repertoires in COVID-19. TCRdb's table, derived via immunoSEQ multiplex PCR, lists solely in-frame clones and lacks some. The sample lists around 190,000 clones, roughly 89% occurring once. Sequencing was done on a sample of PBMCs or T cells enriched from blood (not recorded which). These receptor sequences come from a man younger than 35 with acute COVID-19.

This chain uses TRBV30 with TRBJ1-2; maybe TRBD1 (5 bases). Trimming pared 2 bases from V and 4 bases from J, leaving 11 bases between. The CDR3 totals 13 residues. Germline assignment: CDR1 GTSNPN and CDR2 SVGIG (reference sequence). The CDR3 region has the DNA TGTGCCTGGAGTAGAATGGGACTCTATGGCTACACCTTC. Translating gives CAWSRMGLYGYTF.

CDR3 residues: CASVSVVGGFSYEQYF. The CDR3 nucleotides read TGTGCTAGTGTTTCAGTCGTGGGGGGTTTCTCCTACGAGCAGTACTTC. The chain recombines TRBV12-5 with TRBJ2-7; a possible D gene is TRBD2 (6 bases). V lost 7 bases and J lost 0, with 19 bases in between. Germline assignment: CDR1 LGHNT and CDR2 FRNRAP. The CDR3 has 16 amino acids.

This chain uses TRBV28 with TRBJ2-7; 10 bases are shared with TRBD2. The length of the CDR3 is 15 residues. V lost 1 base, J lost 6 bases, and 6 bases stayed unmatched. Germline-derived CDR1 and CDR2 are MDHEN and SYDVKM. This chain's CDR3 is CASSLSLAGEGEQYF. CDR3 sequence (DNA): TGTGCCAGCAGTTTATCGCTAGCGGGAGAAGGCGAGCAGTACTTC.

The CDR3, as DNA: TGCGCCAGCAGCCAAGATCTAGGCAGCCCTACCTACAATGAGCAGTTCTTC. Amino acids: CASSQDLGSPTYNEQFF. The J gene is TRBJ2-1, the V gene TRBV4-3; D remains unclear. V lost 0 bases and J 2 bases, leaving 14 bases between the germline ends. The CDR3 is made up of 17 amino acids. Germline lookup yields CDR1 LGHNA and CDR2 YSLEER.